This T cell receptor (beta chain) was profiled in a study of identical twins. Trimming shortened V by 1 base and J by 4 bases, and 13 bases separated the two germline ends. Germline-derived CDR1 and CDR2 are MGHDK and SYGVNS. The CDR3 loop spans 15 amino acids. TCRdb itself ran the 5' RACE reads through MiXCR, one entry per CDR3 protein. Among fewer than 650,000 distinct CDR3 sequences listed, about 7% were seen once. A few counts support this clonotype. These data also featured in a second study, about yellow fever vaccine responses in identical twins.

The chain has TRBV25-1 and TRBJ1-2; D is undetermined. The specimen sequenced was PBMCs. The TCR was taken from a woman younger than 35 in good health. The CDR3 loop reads CASSESGGPTYGYTF. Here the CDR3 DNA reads TGTGCCAGCAGTGAATCCGGAGGGCCCACCTATGGCTACACCTTC.